This T cell receptor (beta chain) was recovered during a study of T cell clones after liver transplantation. Study summary: A pre-transplant mixed lymphocyte reaction with TCRbeta sequencing defined graft-donor-reactive clones followed in post-transplant blood. Study-wide results and caveats: A larger donor-reactive than third-party decline suggested partial antigen-specific deletion.

About this clone: Antigen unknown.

The V and J ends lost 4 bases and 5 bases respectively, with 18 bases between them. The CDR3 has 16 residues. Per germline, CDR1 MDHEN and CDR2 SYDVKM. This table comes from immunoSEQ multiplex PCR, and its TCRdb copy is limited to in-frame clones, with some not included. The table records around 77,000 clones, about four fifths of them present only once. The chain is built from TRBV28 and TRBJ2-4, with D maybe TRBD2 (5 bases). This receptor was taken from a human patient who received a liver transplant. The graft donor may account for some of the T cells. Sequences were derived from CD4+ T cells from blood, sampled 12 months after liver transplant. CDR3 in amino acids: CASSSRRRGMQNIQYF. In DNA form, the CDR3 reads TGTGCCAGCAGTTCCCGAAGGAGAGGGATGCAAAACATTCAGTACTTC.